These 8 T cell receptor beta chains were sequenced from one sample in a study of OX40 agonist ivuxolimab in advanced cancers. Clones were read by immunoSEQ multiplex PCR, and TCRdb kept only the in-frame ones, dropping some. The data contain 90,000 or so clones, 70% to 90% of them singletons. Specimen: CD4+ or CD8+ T cells sorted from blood, collected in a trial of the OX40 agonist ivuxolimab. The origin of the receptors is an adult with an advanced solid tumor such as melanoma, head and neck, liver or kidney cancer.

The chain joins TRBV29-1 to TRBJ1-4; TRBD1 is a possible D gene (5 bases). Trimming cost V 3 bases and J 4 bases, with 9 bases left between them. Germline CDR1 SQVTM, CDR2 ANQGSEA. The CDR3 runs to 13 residues. The DNA for the CDR3 is TGCAGCGTTGATCGGGGGGTTAATGAAAAACTGTTTTTT. Translated, it gives CSVDRGVNEKLFF.

V and J are TRBV9 and TRBJ1-1; D remains unclear. The length of the CDR3 is 13 residues. CDR1 and CDR2 from the germline V gene are SGDLS and YYNGEE. Trimming took off 4 bases at V and 0 bases at J, with 7 bases between the two ends. CDR3 in amino acids: CASSFQVNTEAFF. CDR3 sequence (DNA): TGTGCCAGCAGCTTCCAGGTGAACACTGAAGCTTTCTTT.

The chain couples TRBV28 to TRBJ2-5; D call uncertain. Germline-derived CDR1 and CDR2 are MDHEN and SYDVKM. This CDR3 region has 13 residues. V lost 4 bases to trimming and J lost 1 base, with 7 bases between them. The CDR3 DNA sequence: TGTGCCAGCAGTTCCCTTGCCCAAGAGACCCAGTACTTC. Translated: CASSSLAQETQYF.

This rearrangement joins TRBV19 to TRBJ2-1; a weak D match, TRBD2 (6 bases). Trimming took off 4 bases at V and 6 bases at J, with 19 bases between the two ends. From germline, CDR1 is LNHDA and CDR2 SQIVND (reference sequence). CDR3 size: 16 residues. Written as DNA, the CDR3 is TGTGCCAGTAGTACGATGGTCGGGGGTTCGAGCAATGAGCAGTTCTTC. This encodes CASSTMVGGSSNEQFF.

This clone was observed a single time. CDR3 sequence reads: CASSLSGQAYEQYV. CDR3 DNA sequence: TGTGCCAGCAGTCTATCGGGACAAGCCTACGAGCAGTACGTC. The V gene is TRBV6-1, the J gene TRBJ2-7; D possibly corresponds to TRBD1 (6 bases). The CDR3 sequence is 14 residues long. Trimming took 5 bases from V and 2 from J, leaving 13 bases between them. Germline values: CDR1 MNHNS, CDR2 SASEGT.

The rearrangement joins TRBV5-1 to TRBJ2-7, with D possibly TRBD2 on 6 matching bases. Germline V gene sequence: CDR1 SGHRS, CDR2 YFSETQ. This CDR3 is 14 amino acids long. V was clipped by 0 bases and J by 6 bases, with 13 bases between them. DNA of the CDR3: TGCGCCAGCAGCTTGGGACTAGACCGAGGCGAGCAGTACTTC. Its translation: CASSLGLDRGEQYF.

This sequence joins TRBV6-1 and TRBJ2-2, with 8 bases lining up with TRBD1. The V gene end was trimmed by 4 bases and the J gene end by 3 bases; junction bases not matched to a gene: 4. Germline CDR1 reads MNHNS; CDR2 reads SASEGT. The CDR3 is made up of 15 amino acids. In DNA, the CDR3 is TGTGCCAGCAGTGCGCGGACAGGGTACACCGGGGAGCTGTTTTTT. Translated: CASSARTGYTGELFF.

This chain's CDR3 is CASRTGTGDEQYF. CDR3 DNA: TGCGCCAGCAGAACCGGGACAGGGGACGAGCAGTACTTC. This sequence joins TRBV5-1 and TRBJ2-7; TRBD1 agrees at 10 bases. CDR3 length equals 13 residues. Germline-derived CDR1 and CDR2 are SGHRS and YFSETQ. Trimming at V came to 5 bases and at J to 5 bases, leaving 4 bases not matched to a gene.